A single sample gave rise to the 8 T cell receptor beta chains below, sequenced in a study of T cell changes during pregnancy in multiple sclerosis. Clones were read by immunoSEQ multiplex PCR, and TCRdb kept only the in-frame ones, dropping some. The sample has tens of thousands of clones; 92% are singletons. The specimen comprised peripheral blood, sampled after pregnancy. The receptors derive from a female donor with multiple sclerosis, enrolled in a pregnancy study.

The chain's CDR3 is CASSKLQGRETQYF. The CDR3 region has the DNA TGTGCCAGCAGCAAATTACAGGGGAGGGAGACCCAGTACTTC. This sequence joins TRBV2 and TRBJ2-5; tentatively, D is TRBD1 (7 bases). The CDR3 is 14 residues long. Germline V gives CDR1 SNHLY, CDR2 FYNNEI. Trimming pared 6 bases from V and 5 bases from J, leaving 16 bases between.

The rearrangement links TRBV4-2 to TRBJ2-5, with D perhaps matching TRBD2 (6 bases). This CDR3 comprises 15 residues. Germline V CDR1 and CDR2: LGHNA, YNFKEQ. Trimming removed 1 base at V and 1 base at J, with 10 bases between. The chain's CDR3 is CASSQVSGPQETQYF. The CDR3 bases are TGTGCCAGCAGCCAAGTCAGCGGGCCCCAAGAGACCCAGTACTTC.

The CDR3 DNA follows: TGCGCCAGCAGCCAAGTCGGGGGTCCCGATCAGCCCCAGCATTTT. Amino acids: CASSQVGGPDQPQHF. This rearrangement joins TRBV4-3 to TRBJ1-5; a weak D match, TRBD1 (5 bases). CDR1 and CDR2 (germline): LGHNA, YSLEER. The germline V and J ends were trimmed by 1 base and 5 bases, with 12 bases remaining between them. This CDR3 spans 15 amino acids.

V is TRBV29-1 and J is TRBJ2-1; D unclear. Germline V gene lookup returns CDR1 SQVTM and CDR2 ANQGSEA. V lost 7 bases, J lost 1 base, and 14 bases lay in between. The CDR3 totals 14 residues. The CDR3 here is CSEAVSLSYNEQFF. CDR3 bases: TGCAGCGAGGCGGTTAGTCTGTCCTACAATGAGCAGTTCTTC.

V is TRBV7-8 and J is TRBJ2-5, with TRBD1 identical over 9 bases. The V and J ends lost 5 bases and 7 bases, in that order; junction bases with no gene match: 11. From germline, CDR1 is SGHVS and CDR2 FQNEAQ. This CDR3 has 15 residues. For the CDR3, the DNA is TGTGCCAGCAGCGAGACAGGGACAGGGTCCGGGACCCAGTACTTC. This translates into CASSETGTGSGTQYF.

With respect to this clone: Other DNA sequences within the sample encode an identical CDR3. This rearrangement joins TRBV29-1 to TRBJ2-7, with D possibly matching TRBD1 (5 bases). The germline V and J ends were trimmed by 3 bases and 3 bases, with 9 bases remaining between them. The CDR3 contains 12 residues. CDR1 and CDR2 from the germline V gene are SQVTM and ANQGSEA. CDR3 in DNA: TGCAGCGTTGAGGTGACAGACTACGAGCAGTACTTC. Its translation is CSVEVTDYEQYF.

This rearrangement joins TRBV19 to TRBJ2-3, with a weak D call TRBD1 (6 bases). Trimming took 8 bases from V and 1 from J, leaving 13 bases between them. Looked up from germline, CDR1 is LNHDA and CDR2 is SQIVND (reference sequence). This CDR3 region has 14 residues. The CDR3 protein is CASEGHLRTDTQYF. In DNA form, the CDR3 reads TGTGCCAGTGAGGGACACCTTCGCACAGATACGCAGTATTTT.

This clone was observed a single time. This rearrangement joins TRBV6-6 to TRBJ1-2; 8 nucleotides match TRBD1. The CDR3 is 16 amino acids. CDR1 is MNHNY, CDR2 SVGAGI, per germline (reference sequence). After removal of 0 bases from V and 6 bases from J, the junction contained 9 bases not matched to a gene. The CDR3 nucleotides are TGTGCCAGCAGTTACTCGTGGGCAGGGGGCGTTGATGGCTACACCTTC. Its protein product is CASSYSWAGGVDGYTF.